Below are 5 T cell receptor beta chains sequenced from a single sample in a study of T-cell reconstitution after alpha-beta-depleted transplantation in children. Researchers prepared the TCRbeta library using unique molecular identifiers, the study reports. One entry per CDR3 protein results from TCRdb running MiXCR on the PCR reads. The sample lists more than 150,000 distinct CDR3 sequences; roughly 6.8% were seen once. Here the sequenced sample was PBMCs from the stem cell graft donor, taken from the stem cell graft. Every receptor here comes from a human donor who donated a stem cell graft to a child with Wiskott-Aldrich syndrome.

This clonotype was counted between two and nine times. The chain uses TRBV2 and TRBJ2-4; D remains ambiguous. V was trimmed by 3 bases and J by 2 bases, leaving 8 bases between them. This CDR3 is 14 amino acids long. Per germline, CDR1 SNHLY and CDR2 FYNNEI. The CDR3 region is CASSDSVTKNIQYF. CDR3 nucleotide sequence: TGTGCCAGCAGTGACTCTGTAACCAAAAACATTCAGTACTTC.

This clonotype was seen many times. V and J are TRBV20-1 and TRBJ1-1; 8 nucleotides align to TRBD1. After removal of 7 bases from V and 6 bases from J, the junction contained 7 bases not matched to a gene. Germline V gene data show CDR1 as DFQATT and CDR2 as SNEGSKA (reference sequence). This CDR3 contains 12 residues. The CDR3 DNA is TGCAGTGTGTATCAGGGGGCATCTGAAGCTTTCTTT. This encodes CSVYQGASEAFF.

This clonotype was detected ten times or more. V is TRBV29-1 and J is TRBJ1-5, with D possibly TRBD1 on 5 matching bases. The CDR3 is made up of 13 amino acids. Trimming removed 6 bases from V and 7 bases from J, with 16 bases in between. In germline, CDR1 is SQVTM, CDR2 ANQGSEA. CDR3 region: CSVTWGVDQPQHF. The CDR3 nucleotides read TGCAGCGTGACCTGGGGGGTGGACCAGCCCCAGCATTTT.

In this sample, this clonotype turned up many times. This chain uses TRBV12-3 or TRBV12-4 with TRBJ2-7, with D maybe TRBD2 (5 bases). CDR3 length: 15 amino acids. Trimming removed 5 bases at V and 6 bases at J, with 20 bases between. CDR3 in amino acids: CASSPRATTTREQYF. CDR3 sequence (DNA): TGTGCCAGCAGTCCGAGGGCCACTACTACTCGCGAGCAGTACTTC.

V usage is TRBV5-6 and J usage is TRBJ2-7, with D perhaps TRBD1 or TRBD2 (6 bases each). The germline V and J ends were trimmed by 4 bases and 6 bases, with 20 bases remaining between them. The CDR3 is 15 residues long. CDR1 is SGHDT, CDR2 YYEEEE, per germline. For the CDR3, the DNA is TGTGCCAGCAGCCGGGGGCAACCCAGAGGAATCGAGCAGTACTTC. This sequence encodes CASSRGQPRGIEQYF.